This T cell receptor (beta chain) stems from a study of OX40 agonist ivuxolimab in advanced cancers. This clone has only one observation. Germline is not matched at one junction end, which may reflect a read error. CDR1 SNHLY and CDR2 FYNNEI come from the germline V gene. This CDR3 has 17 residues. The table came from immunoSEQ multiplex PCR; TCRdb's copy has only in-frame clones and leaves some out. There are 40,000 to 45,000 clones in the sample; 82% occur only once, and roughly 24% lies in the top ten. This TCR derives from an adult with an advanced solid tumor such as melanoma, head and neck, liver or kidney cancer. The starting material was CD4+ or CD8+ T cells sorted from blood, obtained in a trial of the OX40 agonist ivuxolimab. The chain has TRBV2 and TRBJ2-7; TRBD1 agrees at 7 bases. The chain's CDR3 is CASTERGLGDRPYEQYF. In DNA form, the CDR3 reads TGTGCCAGCACTGAAAGGGGCCTGGGGGACAGACCCTACGAGCAGTACTTC.